This passage covers 31 T cell receptor beta chains from one sample sequenced in a study of blood T cell repertoires in COVID-19. The assay was immunoSEQ multiplex PCR, and TCRdb's table has in-frame clones only and misses some. The table has about 250,000 clones, nearly 90% seen once. Input material: peripheral blood. These receptors were taken from a man between 18 and 35 years old with active or convalescent COVID-19.

This clone was seen only once. The chain carries TRBV28 and TRBJ2-7; TRBD1 aligns across 7 bases. CDR1 is MDHEN, CDR2 SYDVKM, per germline. The CDR3 extends over 14 amino acids. The trim removed 4 bases at V and 4 bases at J, leaving 7 bases unmatched. The CDR3 sequence is CASSWGTATYEQYF. CDR3 DNA sequence: TGTGCCAGCAGTTGGGGGACAGCGACTTACGAGCAGTACTTC.

The genes are TRBV3-1 (or the pseudogene TRBV3-2) and TRBJ2-1; no reliable D call. V lost 5 bases and J 5 bases, leaving 7 bases between the germline ends. The CDR3 has 12 amino acids. The V gene's germline CDR1 is LGHDT and CDR2 YNNKEL (reference sequence). In DNA, the CDR3 is TGTGCCAGCAGCAAGCCGGACAATGAGCAGTTCTTC. It is translated as CASSKPDNEQFF.

V gene TRBV18 combines with J gene TRBJ1-1, with 8 positions matching TRBD1. Germline assignment: CDR1 KGHSH and CDR2 LQKENI. V lost 2 bases and J lost 8; bases outside the gene matches: 1. The CDR3 runs to 12 residues. The CDR3 protein is CASSPRDREAFF. The DNA of the CDR3 is TGTGCCAGCTCACCAAGGGACAGGGAAGCTTTCTTT. Based on the CDR3 plus reference TRBV18 and TRBJ1-1, the full variable domain is NAGVMQNPRHLVRRRGQEARLRCSPMKGHSHVYWYRQLPEEGLKFMVYLQKENIIDESGMPKERFSAEFPKEGPSILRIQQVVRGDSAAYFCASSPRDREAFFGQGTRLTVV.

The chain recombines TRBV5-1 with TRBJ1-1; D unresolved. The germline V and J ends were trimmed by 0 bases and 2 bases, with 8 bases remaining between them. The CDR3 length is 14 residues. The germline gives CDR1 SGHRS, CDR2 YFSETQ. The CDR3 region is CASSLGGVNTEAFF. CDR3 bases: TGCGCCAGCAGCTTGGGGGGAGTAAACACTGAAGCTTTCTTT.

The V and J genes are TRBV24-1 and TRBJ2-1, with D maybe TRBD2 (6 bases). V lost 2 bases to trimming and J lost 3 bases, with 13 bases between them. The CDR3 is 16 amino acids. The V gene's germline CDR1 is KGHDR and CDR2 SFDVKD. CDR3 nucleotides: TGTGCCACCAGTGATTCGAAGCGGGCCAACTACAATGAGCAGTTCTTC. As protein: CATSDSKRANYNEQFF.

V and J are TRBV28 and TRBJ1-4, with D unclear. The CDR3 is 11 residues long. Trimming pared 5 bases from V and 5 bases from J, leaving 3 bases between. CDR1 and CDR2 from the germline V gene are MDHEN and SYDVKM. CDR3 sequence (DNA): TGTGCCAGCAGTCAAAATGAAAAACTGTTTTTT. Its protein is CASSQNEKLFF.

The chain joins TRBV19 to TRBJ1-4; D call uncertain. The germline CDR1 and CDR2 sequences are LNHDA and SQIVND (reference sequence). The CDR3 consists of 12 residues. Trimming took 7 bases from V and 7 from J, leaving 10 bases between them. As DNA, the CDR3 is TGTGCCAGTATCGTCCTATGTGAAAAACTGTTTTTT. Translated, it gives CASIVLCEKLFF.

The gene calls are TRBV6-2 or TRBV6-3 and TRBJ1-1; perhaps TRBD1 as D (5 bases). The germline V gene encodes CDR1 MNHEY and CDR2 SVGEGT. This CDR3 comprises 13 residues. Trimming stripped 4 bases from V and 5 bases from J, with 11 bases between. The CDR3 coding sequence is TGTGCCAGCAGTTTTCTGCACAGGACTGAAGCTTTCTTT. Translating it yields CASSFLHRTEAFF.

In its sample, this clone was seen once. J is TRBJ1-1 and V is TRBV5-5, with D perhaps TRBD1 (5 bases). The CDR3 runs 14 residues. V was shortened by 0 bases and J by 1 base, with 7 bases between the two germline ends. From germline, CDR1 is SGHKS and CDR2 YYEKEE (reference sequence). The CDR3 reads CASSLGQTNTEAFF. In DNA form, the CDR3 reads TGTGCCAGCAGCTTGGGACAGACGAACACTGAAGCTTTCTTT. Looking up the rest from reference TRBV5-5 and TRBJ1-1 gives the full variable domain: DAGVTQSPTHLIKTRGQQVTLRCSPISGHKSVSWYQQVLGQGPQFIFQYYEKEERGRGNFPDRFSARQFPNYSSELNVNALLLGDSALYLCASSLGQTNTEAFFGQGTRLTVV.

The chain recombines TRBV10-2 with TRBJ1-1; D gene uncertain. The V end lost 6 bases, the J end lost 6 bases, and 14 bases lay between the germline ends. The CDR3 totals 13 residues. Germline values: CDR1 WSHSY, CDR2 SAAADI. In DNA form, the CDR3 reads TGCGCCAGCAGCCCAGCGATAGCGTCTGAAGCTTTCTTT. It specifies CASSPAIASEAFF.

V and J are TRBV30 and TRBJ1-3; D possibly corresponds to TRBD1 (5 bases). Trimming shortened V by 5 bases and J by 1 base, and 12 bases separated the two germline ends. The CDR3 is made up of 14 amino acids. The V gene's germline CDR1 is GTSNPN and CDR2 SVGIG (reference sequence). The CDR3 reads CAWVPGLSGNTIYF. CDR3 in DNA: TGTGCCTGGGTCCCGGGACTATCTGGAAACACCATATATTTT.

The V call is TRBV5-1, the J call TRBJ2-1, with 7 positions matching TRBD2. This CDR3 spans 15 amino acids. The V segment lost 0 bases and the J segment 3 bases; nucleotides outside the gene matches: 3. Germline CDR1 reads SGHRS; CDR2 reads YFSETQ. The CDR3, as DNA: TGCGCCAGCAGCTTGGGCGGGGGAAACTACAATGAGCAGTTCTTC. This gives the protein CASSLGGGNYNEQFF. Combining the CDR3 with reference TRBV5-1 and TRBJ2-1 gives the whole variable domain KAGVTQTPRYLIKTRGQQVTLSCSPISGHRSVSWYQQTPGQGLQFLFEYFSETQRNKGNFPGRFSGRQFSNSRSEMNVSTLELGDSALYLCASSLGGGNYNEQFFGPGTRLTVL.

This chain joins TRBV7-2 and TRBJ2-1, with 7 bases matching TRBD1. This CDR3 comprises 12 residues. The J segment lost 13 bases and the V segment lost 5 bases, leaving 8 bases of the junction unmatched. Germline V lookup: CDR1 SGHTA, CDR2 FQGNSA. The DNA of the CDR3 is TGTGCCAGCAGCGTTTCCCGGGACAGCCAGTTCTTC. Translation: CASSVSRDSQFF.

The chain is built from TRBV7-3 and TRBJ1-1; no clear D. V was shortened by 0 bases and J by 6 bases, with 14 bases between the two germline ends. The CDR3 spans 15 residues. Looked up from germline, CDR1 is SGHTA and CDR2 is FQGTGA. The CDR3 region is CASSLTGGRMAEAFF. The CDR3 DNA sequence: TGTGCCAGCAGCTTAACGGGAGGGAGGATGGCTGAAGCTTTCTTT.

V is TRBV7-2 and J is TRBJ2-1; TRBD1 might be the D (5 bases). The CDR3 totals 12 residues. Trimming pared 3 bases from V and 7 bases from J, leaving 7 bases between. CDR1 and CDR2 (germline): SGHTA, FQGNSA. The CDR3 DNA sequence: TGTGCCAGCAGCTTTACAGGAAATGAGCAGTTCTTC. Its translation is CASSFTGNEQFF.

With regard to this clone: The same CDR3 also results from other DNA sequences found in this sample. The V call is TRBV7-2, the J call TRBJ2-7, with D tentatively TRBD1 (6 bases). The CDR3 length is 14 residues. V was trimmed by 1 base and J by 0 bases, leaving 7 bases between them. Per the germline V gene, CDR1 is SGHTA and CDR2 is FQGNSA. The CDR3 bases are TGTGCCAGCAGCTTAGTCAGGGGCTCCTACGAGCAGTACTTC. This codes for CASSLVRGSYEQYF.

The rearrangement joins TRBV5-3 to TRBJ2-7; 8 nucleotides align to TRBD1. TRBV5-3 is identified as an open reading frame with a role that is uncertain. V was pared by 1 base and J by 4 bases, with 4 bases of the junction left unmatched. This CDR3 is built from 14 residues. DNA for the CDR3: TGTGCCAGAAGCTTGCCCTACAGGGGGTACGAGCAGTACTTC. Translation gives CARSLPYRGYEQYF.

This clone occurred once. The chain combines TRBV3-1 (or the pseudogene TRBV3-2) with TRBJ2-2; 7 bases agree with TRBD2. CDR3 size: 16 residues. Trimming removed 6 bases from V and 3 bases from J; junction bases left unmatched: 10. CDR1 and CDR2 from the germline V gene are LGHDT and YNNKEL (reference sequence). CDR3 protein: CASSPLSGTDTGELFF. The CDR3 DNA reads TGTGCCAGCAGTCCTCTAAGCGGGACGGACACCGGGGAGCTGTTTTTT.

The CDR3 protein is CASSVTTTDTQYF. CDR3 in DNA: TGTGCCAGCTCTGTGACAACCACAGATACGCAGTATTTT. The chain recombines TRBV12-3 or TRBV12-4 with TRBJ2-3; D remains unclear. The CDR3 is made up of 13 amino acids. Trimming took off 8 bases at V and 2 bases at J, with 11 bases between the two ends.

The chain is built from TRBV10-3 and TRBJ2-7; D is possibly TRBD1 (5 bases). Germline CDR1 reads ENHRY; CDR2 reads SYGVKD. V was pared by 3 bases and J by 8 bases, with 11 bases between. The CDR3 runs to 12 residues. CDR3 coding DNA: TGTGCCATCAGTGAAACCCTGGGGCAGCAGTACTTC. It encodes CAISETLGQQYF.

This clone was picked up a small number of times. The CDR3 region has the DNA TGTGCCTGGAGTGGGCAGGGGGCAGATGGCTACACCTTC. It specifies CAWSGQGADGYTF. The chain recombines TRBV30 with TRBJ1-2, with 8 bases aligning to TRBD1. Germline V lookup: CDR1 GTSNPN, CDR2 SVGIG (reference sequence). The CDR3 runs 13 residues. V dropped 1 base and J dropped 6; count of bases not matched to a gene: 4.

The rearrangement links TRBV19 to TRBJ1-6, with 7 nucleotides matching TRBD1. After removal of 10 bases from V and 7 bases from J, the junction contained 13 bases not matched to a gene. The CDR3 length is 15 residues. CDR1 is LNHDA and CDR2 is SQIVND in the germline V gene (reference sequence). The CDR3 loop is CATRSGTGENSPLHF. DNA of the CDR3: TGTGCCACCCGATCGGGCACAGGGGAAAATTCACCCCTCCACTTT.

This chain links TRBV5-4 with TRBJ2-7, with D possibly matching TRBD2 (5 bases). The CDR3 is 14 residues long. Germline CDR1 and CDR2: SGHNT and YYREEE (reference sequence). Deletions cut 4 bases from V and 6 bases from J, with 17 bases between. The DNA of the CDR3 is TGTGCCAGCAGCGTGACTACCACCCTCTCCGAGCAGTACTTC. Its protein is CASSVTTTLSEQYF.

The chain links TRBV7-2 to TRBJ1-3; the D gene is possibly TRBD1 (6 bases). Trimming cost V 5 bases and J 4 bases, with 21 bases left between them. The CDR3 is 17 amino acids. Germline loops: CDR1 SGHTA, CDR2 FQGNSA. The CDR3 sequence: CASSPQPQDSGGNTIYF. The CDR3 bases are TGTGCCAGCAGCCCCCAACCCCAGGACAGCGGAGGAAACACCATATATTTT.

This chain connects TRBV18 to TRBJ1-4, with D unclear. Germline lookup yields CDR1 KGHSH and CDR2 LQKENI. Trimming pared 5 bases from V and 4 bases from J, leaving 14 bases between. The CDR3 covers 15 residues. The CDR3 region is CASSTIRELNEKLFF. DNA of the CDR3: TGTGCCAGCTCAACGATCCGGGAGCTTAATGAAAAACTGTTTTTT.

The chain links TRBV9 to TRBJ2-2; tentatively, D is TRBD2 (6 bases). Trimming removed 0 bases from V and 8 bases from J, with 8 bases in between. CDR3 length: 13 residues. Germline V CDR1 and CDR2: SGDLS, YYNGEE. The CDR3 bases are TGTGCCAGCAGCGTAGGAGGGAGGGGGGAGCTGTTTTTT. This encodes CASSVGGRGELFF.

The gene calls are TRBV15 and TRBJ1-2; D uncertain. Trimming took off 5 bases at V and 5 bases at J, with 9 bases between the two ends. CDR1 LNHNV and CDR2 YYDKDF come from the germline V gene (reference sequence). This CDR3 has 12 amino acids. CDR3: CATSSSGYGYTF. The DNA for the CDR3 is TGTGCCACCAGCTCCTCGGGGTATGGCTACACCTTC. The full variable domain, with the rest looked up from reference TRBV15 and TRBJ1-2, is DAMVIQNPRYQVTQFGKPVTLSCSQTLNHNVMYWYQQKSSQAPKLLFHYYDKDFNNEADTPDNFQSRRPNTSFCFLDIRSPGLGDTAMYLCATSSSGYGYTFGSGTRLTVV.

The chain employs TRBV18 and TRBJ1-3; D gene ambiguous. The V gene lost 4 bases and the J gene lost 3 bases, with 13 bases spanning the gap. CDR3 length equals 15 residues. Germline values: CDR1 KGHSH, CDR2 LQKENI. The CDR3 DNA follows: TGTGCCAGCTCACGAAGGAGGGATTTTGGAAACACCATATATTTT. Encoded protein: CASSRRRDFGNTIYF.

This chain uses TRBV16 with TRBJ2-1; TRBD2 aligns across 7 bases. Germline CDR1 and CDR2: KGHSY and FQNENV. The CDR3 totals 16 residues. With V trimmed by 1 base and J by 9 bases, 12 bases remained unmatched. The CDR3: CASSQLGRASDSEQFF. Written as DNA, the CDR3 is TGTGCCAGCAGCCAATTGGGGAGGGCCTCAGATAGTGAGCAGTTCTTC.

This chain links TRBV11-2 with TRBJ2-7, with D perhaps matching TRBD1 (6 bases). V was shortened by 4 bases and J by 3 bases, with 13 bases between the two germline ends. This CDR3 spans 14 amino acids. Per germline, CDR1 SGHAT and CDR2 FQNNGV. Here the CDR3 reads CASSWTQGGYEQYF. The CDR3 DNA is TGTGCCAGCAGCTGGACTCAAGGGGGCTACGAGCAGTACTTC.

The chain couples TRBV7-2 to TRBJ2-7, with 12 bases that match TRBD1. The V gene's germline CDR1 is SGHTA and CDR2 FQGNSA. With 5 bases clipped from V and 8 bases from J, the junction kept 13 bases outside the gene matches. The CDR3 sequence is 16 residues long. The CDR3 loop reads CASSDGTGGLSYKQYF. The CDR3 nucleotides read TGTGCCAGCAGCGACGGGACAGGGGGCTTGAGTTATAAGCAGTACTTC.